These 24 T cell receptor beta chains came from one sample sequenced in a study of T cell repertoires in cytomegalovirus infection. No antigen is known for these receptors. MiXCR, run by TCRdb on the reads, gives a single entry per CDR3 protein. The repertoire consists of 70,000 to 95,000 distinct CDR3 sequences, with 29% occurring once and the leading ten covering about three quarters. This material consisted of CD8+ T cells from cultured PBMCs, taken from culture after CMV antigen stimulation. These receptors came from a human donor in good health (CMV status not recorded). Some clones in this sample may be carry-over from other donors' samples.

The V gene is TRBV6-5, the J gene TRBJ2-1; 13 nucleotides match TRBD2. CDR1 and CDR2 (germline): MNHEY, SVGAGI. V trimming: 7 bases; J trimming: 11 bases; junction bases outside the gene matches: 8. The CDR3 runs 14 residues. In nucleotides, the CDR3 is TGTGCCAGCACCTTCGGACTAGCGGGGGATCAGCAGTTCTTC. Its translation: CASTFGLAGDQQFF.

The V call is TRBV28, the J call TRBJ2-7, with TRBD2 identical over 8 bases. The trim removed 4 bases at V and 3 bases at J, leaving 8 bases unmatched. Germline V lookup: CDR1 MDHEN, CDR2 SYDVKM. The CDR3 is 15 residues long. The DNA of the CDR3 is TGTGCCAGCAGTTATCGGGGGGGCGAGGTCTACGAGCAGTACTTC. It codes for CASSYRGGEVYEQYF.

Comments on this clonotype: One end of the junction fails to match germline, which may point to a read error. The V gene is TRBV9, the J gene TRBJ1-2; 7 positions agree with TRBD1. This CDR3 spans 16 amino acids. CDR1 and CDR2 (germline): SGDLS, YYNGEE. This chain's CDR3 is CASSVALQGESYGSTF. DNA of the CDR3: TGTGCCAGCAGCGTAGCTCTTCAGGGGGAGTCCTATGGCTCCACCTTC.

The chain has TRBV2 and TRBJ1-1; D possibly corresponds to TRBD1 (5 bases). V was trimmed by 8 bases and J by 0 bases, leaving 7 bases between them. In germline, CDR1 is SNHLY, CDR2 FYNNEI. This CDR3 has 12 amino acids. CDR3 residues: CASGGMNTEAFF. CDR3 bases: TGTGCCAGCGGGGGGATGAACACTGAAGCTTTCTTT. Based on the CDR3 plus reference TRBV2 and TRBJ1-1, the full variable domain is EPEVTQTPSHQVTQMGQEVILRCVPISNHLYFYWYRQILGQKVEFLVSFYNNEISEKSEIFDDQFSVERPDGSNFTLKIRSTKLEDSAMYFCASGGMNTEAFFGQGTRLTVV.

The chain employs TRBV28 and TRBJ2-2, with D tentatively TRBD2 (6 bases). The germline CDR1 and CDR2 sequences are MDHEN and SYDVKM. This CDR3 region has 14 residues. Trimming shortened V by 5 bases and J by 4 bases, and 11 bases separated the two germline ends. The DNA for the CDR3 is TGTGCCAGCAGTCGGACCGGGAGCACCGGGGAGCTGTTTTTT. Its protein product is CASSRTGSTGELFF.

This clonotype showed up many times. This chain links TRBV7-9 with TRBJ2-1, with TRBD2 identical over 12 bases. Germline CDR1 is SEHNR and CDR2 is FQNEAQ (reference sequence). V was clipped by 10 bases and J by 1 base; unmatched bases: 8. This CDR3 has 16 amino acids. The CDR3 region is CATISSGGASYNEQFF. CDR3 coding DNA: TGTGCCACAATTTCTAGCGGGGGGGCTTCCTACAATGAGCAGTTCTTC.

The V and J genes are TRBV4-2 and TRBJ1-1, with TRBD1 as a possible D gene (5 bases). The V gene's germline CDR1 is LGHNA and CDR2 YNFKEQ. Trimming cost V 3 bases and J 2 bases, with 10 bases left between them. The CDR3 sequence is 14 residues long. CDR3 sequence (DNA): TGTGCCAGCAGCCAGCCCGGGGGAAACACTGAAGCTTTCTTT. It is translated as CASSQPGGNTEAFF.

This clonotype has only a few counts. V gene TRBV7-3 combines with J gene TRBJ2-6, with 12 positions matching TRBD1. Per the germline V gene, CDR1 is SGHTA and CDR2 is FQGTGA. With V trimmed by 0 bases and J by 4 bases, 4 bases remained unmatched. The CDR3 runs 18 residues. DNA of the CDR3: TGTGCCAGCAGCTTAACGCGGGACAGGGGGCGAGGGGCCAACGTCCTGACTTTC. It codes for CASSLTRDRGRGANVLTF.

At least ten counts were recorded for this clonotype. The chain couples TRBV12-3 or TRBV12-4 to TRBJ2-3; 9 bases line up with TRBD1. This CDR3 is 14 amino acids long. V trimming: 4 bases; J trimming: 2 bases; junction bases outside the gene matches: 1. In DNA form, the CDR3 reads TGTGCCAGCAGTTGGGACAGGGACACAGATACGCAGTATTTT. Translated, it gives CASSWDRDTDTQYF.

V and J are TRBV12-3 or TRBV12-4 and TRBJ2-1, with D unclear. The V and J ends lost 5 bases and 8 bases respectively, with 10 bases between them. The CDR3 covers 12 residues. The CDR3 reads CASSPTSDEQFF. The CDR3 region has the DNA TGTGCCAGCAGTCCTACATCGGATGAGCAGTTCTTC.

The sample holds many counts of this clonotype. The chain uses TRBV7-7 and TRBJ1-4; possibly TRBD1 for D (5 bases). The CDR3 contains 13 residues. V shed 5 bases and J shed 5 bases, with 9 bases lying between them. Per germline, CDR1 SSHAT and CDR2 FNYEAQ (reference sequence). The DNA for the CDR3 is TGTGCCAGCAGCCTCAACAGGAATGAAAAACTGTTTTTT. Amino acid sequence: CASSLNRNEKLFF.

The chain has TRBV7-9 and TRBJ2-7; 7 bases are shared with TRBD1. The trim removed 5 bases at V and 0 bases at J, leaving 7 bases unmatched. This CDR3 spans 15 amino acids. Germline CDR1 reads SEHNR; CDR2 reads FQNEAQ (reference sequence). The CDR3 nucleotides read TGTGCCAGCAGCACGGGACAGCTTTACTCCTACGAGCAGTACTTC. This sequence encodes CASSTGQLYSYEQYF.

This clonotype was found many times. The gene calls are TRBV27 and TRBJ2-2, with TRBD1 identical over 8 bases. Germline lookup yields CDR1 MNHEY and CDR2 SMNVEV (reference sequence). This CDR3 has 16 amino acids. Trimming cost V 3 bases and J 4 bases; bases outside gene matches: 7. CDR3 DNA sequence: TGTGCCAGCAGTTTGGGGACAGGACCTTCCACCGGGGAGCTGTTTTTT. This gives the protein CASSLGTGPSTGELFF.

This chain joins TRBV20-1 and TRBJ2-7; tentatively, D is TRBD2 (6 bases). Germline CDR1 is DFQATT and CDR2 is SNEGSKA (reference sequence). The CDR3 runs 15 residues. The ends were cut back, 0 bases at V and 4 bases at J, with 16 bases in the middle. The CDR3 spells CSARDSSSELYEQYF. The CDR3 region has the DNA TGCAGTGCTAGAGATTCTTCTAGCGAGTTGTACGAGCAGTACTTC.

This sequence joins TRBV12-3 or TRBV12-4 and TRBJ2-1, with D unresolved. The CDR3 length is 14 residues. Trimming shortened V by 3 bases and J by 2 bases, and 8 bases separated the two germline ends. Here the CDR3 reads CASSFGRTYNEQFF. CDR3 nucleotide sequence: TGTGCCAGCAGTTTTGGTAGAACCTACAATGAGCAGTTCTTC.

A few counts support this clonotype. V gene TRBV5-1 combines with J gene TRBJ2-1, with TRBD2 identical over 8 bases. Per the germline V gene, CDR1 is SGHRS and CDR2 is YFSETQ. The CDR3 runs to 15 residues. Trimming at V came to 4 bases and at J to 7 bases, leaving 10 bases not matched to a gene. The CDR3 sequence is CASSAGTSIYNEQFF. CDR3 bases: TGCGCCAGCAGCGCCGGGACTAGTATCTATAATGAGCAGTTCTTC.

The CDR3 reads CASSPSSGSNEKLFF. DNA for the CDR3: TGTGCCAGCTCACCCTCGAGTGGGAGTAATGAAAAACTGTTTTTT. The chain has TRBV18 and TRBJ1-4, with D unresolved. The germline gives CDR1 KGHSH, CDR2 LQKENI. The length of the CDR3 is 15 residues. Trimming removed 3 bases at V and 4 bases at J, with 12 bases between.

The chain joins TRBV4-1 to TRBJ1-6; D might be TRBD1 (5 bases). Looked up from germline, CDR1 is MGHRA and CDR2 is YSYEKL. Trimming left V 3 bases short and J 7 bases short, with 10 bases between. The CDR3 spans 14 residues. CDR3 bases: TGCGCCAGCAGCCAGCAGGAGGGGAATTCACCCCTCCACTTT. Protein: CASSQQEGNSPLHF.

The chain couples TRBV4-1 to TRBJ2-1; D might be TRBD1 or TRBD2, each matching 5 bases. V was trimmed by 0 bases and J by 8 bases, leaving 8 bases between them. Germline loops: CDR1 MGHRA, CDR2 YSYEKL. This CDR3 is built from 13 residues. CDR3 DNA: TGCGCCAGCAGCCAAGAGAGGGGCTATGAGCAGTTCTTC. It specifies CASSQERGYEQFF.

This clonotype was counted between two and nine times. The chain joins TRBV12-3 or TRBV12-4 to TRBJ1-1, with a tentative D call TRBD1 (5 bases). The CDR3 has 14 residues. V lost 7 bases and J lost 0, with 12 bases in between. CDR3 nucleotide sequence: TGTGCCAGCACCCCGGCAGGGCTGAACACTGAAGCTTTCTTT. This sequence encodes CASTPAGLNTEAFF.

About this clonotype: A read error may produce the germline difference seen at one junction end. The chain couples TRBV29-1 to TRBJ2-7, with 7 positions matching TRBD1. Germline CDR1 reads SQVTM; CDR2 reads ANQGSEA. CDR3 length: 14 residues. CDR3 protein: CSVTPGQRPYERYF. The CDR3 bases are TGCAGCGTGACGCCGGGACAGCGACCCTACGAGCGGTACTTC.

This clonotype was detected only a few times. The rearrangement uses TRBV2 and TRBJ1-2, with TRBD1 matching 10 bases. The germline V gene encodes CDR1 SNHLY and CDR2 FYNNEI. Trimming took 3 bases from V and 4 from J; bases not matched to a gene: 8. The CDR3 covers 16 residues. The CDR3 nucleotides are TGTGCCAGCAGTGACGCGACAGGGGGCGTTGTCTATGGCTACACCTTC. This codes for CASSDATGGVVYGYTF.

The rearrangement links TRBV12-3 or TRBV12-4 to TRBJ2-7; D is unresolved. Trimming pared 2 bases from V and 2 bases from J, leaving 7 bases between. The CDR3 has 13 residues. The CDR3 loop is CASSLTAPYEQYF. CDR3 sequence (DNA): TGTGCCAGCAGTTTAACAGCTCCCTACGAGCAGTACTTC.

In its sample, this clonotype was seen once. The V gene is TRBV2, the J gene TRBJ2-7, with D uncertain. Trimming cost V 2 bases and J 2 bases, with 7 bases left between them. Germline V CDR1 and CDR2: SNHLY, FYNNEI. This CDR3 has 13 residues. CDR3 sequence: CASSEHRAYEQYF. The CDR3 DNA reads as TGTGCCAGCAGTGAACACAGAGCCTACGAGCAGTACTTC.